These 14 T cell receptor beta chains came from one sample sequenced in a study of blood T cell repertoires in COVID-19. Libraries were prepared by immunoSEQ multiplex PCR; TCRdb keeps only in-frame clonotypes and omits some of them. The sample yields around 250,000 clones, roughly 79% seen once. The sequencing sample was made of peripheral blood. The receptors here all came from a woman of 80 years or more with acute or convalescent COVID-19.

This clone has only one observation. The gene calls are TRBV9 and TRBJ2-2, with 8 positions matching TRBD2. The CDR3 runs 17 residues. CDR1 and CDR2 (germline): SGDLS, YYNGEE. J gave up 4 bases and V 3 bases, and 11 bases lay outside the gene matches. This CDR3 is CASSAPSGGLSTGELFF. The CDR3 DNA follows: TGTGCCAGCAGCGCGCCGAGCGGGGGCCTCTCCACCGGGGAGCTGTTTTTT.

This clone was counted once. CDR3 loop: CASSLLGANGYTF. The CDR3, as DNA: TGTGCCAGCAGTTTATTGGGGGCCAATGGCTACACCTTC. The rearrangement joins TRBV28 to TRBJ1-2; TRBD1 might be the D (6 bases). From germline, CDR1 is MDHEN and CDR2 SYDVKM. The CDR3 has 13 amino acids. Trimming removed 1 base from V and 6 bases from J, with 9 bases in between.

V gene TRBV24-1 combines with J gene TRBJ2-5; 11 nucleotides agree with TRBD2. Germline V gene data show CDR1 as KGHDR and CDR2 as SFDVKD. The CDR3 extends over 15 amino acids. After removal of 9 bases from V and 0 bases from J, the junction contained 5 bases not matched to a gene. The CDR3 nucleotides read TGTGCCACCGGACGACTAGCGGGATACCAAGAGACCCAGTACTTC. Protein product: CATGRLAGYQETQYF.

The chain couples TRBV5-1 to TRBJ2-3, with 7 positions matching TRBD1. In germline, CDR1 is SGHRS, CDR2 YFSETQ. V shed 4 bases, J shed 2 bases, and the junction held 10 bases outside the gene matches. The CDR3 extends over 16 amino acids. Written as DNA, the CDR3 is TGCGCCAGCAGCAACGGAAGGGACAGCCTCACAGATACGCAGTATTTT. Residues: CASSNGRDSLTDTQYF.

The V and J genes are TRBV15 and TRBJ2-3; 9 nucleotides match TRBD2. Trimming cost V 6 bases and J 0 bases; bases outside gene matches: 4. CDR1 is LNHNV, CDR2 YYDKDF, per germline (reference sequence). The length of the CDR3 is 15 residues. As DNA, the CDR3 is TGTGCCACCAGGGGGACTAGCCCTAGCACAGATACGCAGTATTTT. It translates to CATRGTSPSTDTQYF.

The chain recombines TRBV29-1 with TRBJ2-4; 7 bases fit TRBD2. The germline V gene encodes CDR1 SQVTM and CDR2 ANQGSEA. This CDR3 is 14 amino acids long. The junction had 7 bases not matched to a gene; V was cut back by 6 bases and J by 2 bases. CDR3: CSVGGVGTKNIQYF. DNA of the CDR3: TGCAGCGTGGGGGGGGTCGGAACCAAAAACATTCAGTACTTC.

This chain joins TRBV7-9 and TRBJ2-5, with D maybe TRBD1 (5 bases). V gave up 5 bases and J gave up 4 bases, with 11 bases separating them. The CDR3 covers 13 residues. Germline CDR1 reads SEHNR; CDR2 reads FQNEAQ (reference sequence). CDR3 residues: CASSPRQGETQYF. The CDR3 bases are TGTGCCAGCAGCCCTCGTCAGGGAGAGACCCAGTACTTC.

The rearrangement links TRBV7-8 to TRBJ1-4; 10 bases fit TRBD1. Trimming at V came to 5 bases and at J to 7 bases, leaving 4 bases not matched to a gene. The CDR3 runs to 14 residues. CDR1 and CDR2 from the germline V gene are SGHVS and FQNEAQ. As DNA, the CDR3 is TGTGCCAGCAGCCTAGACAGGGGGCCTGAAAAACTGTTTTTT. Amino acid sequence: CASSLDRGPEKLFF.

Only a few counts were recorded for this clone. This chain links TRBV7-2 with TRBJ1-3; D call uncertain. The ends were cut back, 6 bases at V and 0 bases at J, with 12 bases in the middle. Germline lookup yields CDR1 SGHTA and CDR2 FQGNSA. CDR3 size: 15 residues. DNA of the CDR3: TGTGCCAGCAGATCAGACACCAACTCTGGAAACACCATATATTTT. This encodes CASRSDTNSGNTIYF.

The chain recombines TRBV5-4 with TRBJ1-4, with D possibly being TRBD1 (6 bases). The germline gives CDR1 SGHNT, CDR2 YYREEE (reference sequence). The CDR3 length is 15 residues. Trimming removed 3 bases at V and 8 bases at J, with 17 bases between. CDR3 region: CASSSKGGAEEKLFF. As DNA, the CDR3 is TGTGCCAGCAGCTCCAAGGGGGGGGCGGAGGAAAAACTGTTTTTT.

The rearrangement uses TRBV4-1 and TRBJ1-5; possibly TRBD1 for D (5 bases). V shed 1 base and J shed 4 bases, with 11 bases lying between them. Germline V gene sequence: CDR1 MGHRA, CDR2 YSYEKL. This CDR3 has 15 amino acids. CDR3 nucleotides: TGCGCCAGCAGCCAAGGGCAGGGCCCGAATCAGCCCCAGCATTTT. Translation gives CASSQGQGPNQPQHF.

The CDR3 protein is CASSEGLEAETQYF. Written as DNA, the CDR3 is TGCGCCAGCAGCGAGGGACTAGAGGCGGAGACCCAGTACTTC. This rearrangement joins TRBV5-1 to TRBJ2-5, with 8 bases that match TRBD2. The CDR3 runs to 14 residues. The V and J ends lost 4 bases and 5 bases, in that order; junction bases with no gene match: 7. Germline loops: CDR1 SGHRS, CDR2 YFSETQ.

This clone was picked up one time. The V gene is TRBV6-2 or TRBV6-3, the J gene TRBJ1-1, with 7 nucleotides matching TRBD1. The junction had 14 bases not matched to a gene; V was cut back by 0 bases and J by 4 bases. The V gene's germline CDR1 is MNHEY and CDR2 SVGEGT. CDR3 size: 18 residues. Written as DNA, the CDR3 is TGTGCCAGCAGTTACTCGGACCGGGACAGCTGGTGGAGCACTGAAGCTTTCTTT. Encoded protein: CASSYSDRDSWWSTEAFF.

The chain employs TRBV27 and TRBJ2-1, with TRBD2 matching 12 bases. The CDR3 totals 18 residues. With V trimmed by 2 bases and J by 9 bases, 14 bases remained unmatched. In germline, CDR1 is MNHEY, CDR2 SMNVEV (reference sequence). CDR3: CASSLTPGLAGLLSEQFF. CDR3 nucleotides: TGTGCCAGCAGTTTAACACCAGGACTAGCGGGACTTCTTTCTGAGCAGTTCTTC.